The source of this TCR beta chain is a study of graft-versus-host responses after intestinal transplantation. Study overall: Anti-thymocyte globulin was used for induction in all recipients, who then took tacrolimus and steroids for approximately three years.

The ends were cut back, 0 bases at V and 5 bases at J, with 8 bases in the middle. In germline, CDR1 is KGHSH, CDR2 LQKENI. The CDR3 is 14 amino acids. Study conclusions and caveats: Allograft graft-versus-host to host-versus-graft clonal ratios ran high in patients with graft-donor T cell macrochimerism.

Sequencing was performed with immunoSEQ multiplex PCR; in TCRdb, only in-frame clones are kept and a portion is missing. This sample has about 47,000 clones; over 85% occur once, and the top ten carry about 1.4%. There are a few counts of this clone. Its antigen is undetermined. This receptor was taken from a human patient who received an intestinal transplant, so some T cells may come from the graft donor. The sample was PBMCs, taken approximately 360 days after intestinal transplant. The chain joins TRBV18 to TRBJ1-3, with D uncertain. The CDR3 protein is CASSPPATRNTIYF. Here the CDR3 DNA reads TGTGCCAGCTCACCACCGGCTACGCGAAACACCATATATTTT.